The clone carrying this T cell receptor beta chain was observed many times. What it binds is not known. Researchers attached unique molecular identifiers to individual cDNA molecules. TCRdb re-analysed the 5' RACE reads in MiXCR, keeping a single row per CDR3 protein. Of tens of thousands of distinct CDR3 sequences detected, around 6% appear once; the ten largest clones hold 4.4%. Trimming took 0 bases from V and 2 from J, leaving 10 bases between them. Germline CDR1 LGHNA, CDR2 YNFKEQ. This CDR3 contains 15 residues. These data come from a study of early T cells in non-severe SARS-CoV-2 infection. Turning to the study itself: From unsorted whole blood, bulk RNA was sequenced, and the chains remained unpaired.

Study outcomes and limitations: The matching step, a VDJdb search, favored anti-spike CD8 responses and missed private and CD4 specificities.

The J gene is TRBJ1-2, the V gene TRBV4-2; D unclear. The source of this sequence is an adult who was a healthcare worker with PCR-confirmed SARS-CoV-2 infection or an uninfected control (not recorded which). The material sequenced was whole blood, taken at baseline. CDR3 protein: CASSQDSGTNYGYTF. The CDR3, as DNA: TGTGCCAGCAGCCAAGATAGCGGCACCAACTATGGCTACACCTTC.